This T cell receptor (beta chain) was retrieved from a study of early stage breast cancer tumors. Study findings and constraints: Compared with adjacent normal breast tissue, tumors showed 2 to 2.5-fold greater T cell density and higher clonality. Most shared enriched TCRB sequences were commonly generated ones.

CDR1 and CDR2 (germline): SGHTA, FQGNSA. The CDR3 loop spans 16 amino acids. The V end lost 1 base, the J end lost 3 bases, and 13 bases lay between the germline ends. Notes on this clone: Its antigen is still unknown.

TCRdb's copy holds only in-frame clones and misses some; the assay was immunoSEQ multiplex PCR. The sample comprises about 51,000 clones, approximately 78% of which are singletons, and 3.4% rests with the top ten. The V call is TRBV7-2, the J call TRBJ1-3, with D possibly matching TRBD1 (5 bases). This receptor was taken from a person aged 35 to 50 with breast cancer. The sequenced sample consisted of blood. The CDR3, as DNA: TGTGCCAGCAGCTTAGTCGCAGGGTCGTTTGGAAACACCATATATTTT. Its translation: CASSLVAGSFGNTIYF.